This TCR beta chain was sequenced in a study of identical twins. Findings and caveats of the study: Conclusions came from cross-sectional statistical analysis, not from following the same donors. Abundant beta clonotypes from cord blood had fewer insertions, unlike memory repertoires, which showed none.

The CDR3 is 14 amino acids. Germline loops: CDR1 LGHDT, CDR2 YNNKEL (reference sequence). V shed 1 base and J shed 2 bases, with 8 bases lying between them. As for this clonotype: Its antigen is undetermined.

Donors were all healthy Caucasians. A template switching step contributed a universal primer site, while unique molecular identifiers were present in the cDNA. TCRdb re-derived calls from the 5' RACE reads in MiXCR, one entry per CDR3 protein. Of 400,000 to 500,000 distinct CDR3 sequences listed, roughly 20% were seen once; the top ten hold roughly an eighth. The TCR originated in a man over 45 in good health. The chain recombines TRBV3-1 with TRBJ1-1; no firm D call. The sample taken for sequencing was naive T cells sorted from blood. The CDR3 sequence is CASSQVVENTEAFF. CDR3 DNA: TGTGCCAGCAGCCAAGTTGTGGAAAACACTGAAGCTTTCTTT.